A single sample is the source of the 10 T cell receptor beta chains below, sequenced in a study of OX40 agonist ivuxolimab in advanced cancers. Library method: the immunoSEQ multiplex PCR assay. As stored in TCRdb, this immuneACCESS dataset retains in-frame rearrangements with V and J assigned. A fraction of the clones does not appear; measured against another copy, unresolved V genes explain less than half of the discrepancy, and the remainder lacks a known reason. The sample table contains roughly 98,000 clones; only one count was recorded for roughly 80% of them. Around 1.6% of the sample rests with the top ten. This material consisted of CD4+ or CD8+ T cells sorted from blood, taken in a trial of the OX40 agonist ivuxolimab. These receptors all come from an adult with an advanced solid tumor such as melanoma, head and neck, liver or kidney cancer.

The rearrangement links TRBV7-6 to TRBJ2-7, with D tentatively TRBD2 (5 bases). The CDR3 sequence is 14 residues long. Germline V gene lookup returns CDR1 SGHVS and CDR2 FNYEAQ. Trimming shortened V by 5 bases and J by 2 bases, and 13 bases separated the two germline ends. The CDR3 spells CASSQLPGTYEQYF. The CDR3 DNA sequence: TGTGCCAGCAGCCAGTTACCGGGAACCTACGAGCAGTACTTC.

The CDR3 region is CASSLGGGWRGYTF. The CDR3 nucleotides read TGTGCCAGCAGCTTAGGGGGAGGGTGGAGAGGCTACACCTTC. The rearrangement links TRBV7-9 to TRBJ1-2; D is unresolved. Germline lookup yields CDR1 SEHNR and CDR2 FQNEAQ (reference sequence). The CDR3 has 14 residues. Between the trimmed V and J ends, which lost 1 base and 8 bases, there was a span of 14 bases.

This clone has only a few counts. This chain connects TRBV11-2 to TRBJ2-7, with D possibly being TRBD1 (5 bases). The CDR3 spans 15 residues. Germline V gene data show CDR1 as SGHAT and CDR2 as FQNNGV. Trimming stripped 4 bases from V and 0 bases from J, with 13 bases between. CDR3 in amino acids: CASSSPGSLSYEQYF. The CDR3 nucleotides read TGTGCCAGCAGCTCCCCAGGGTCGCTCTCCTACGAGCAGTACTTC. Variable domain in full (rest from reference TRBV11-2 and TRBJ2-7): EAGVAQSPRYKIIEKRQSVAFWCNPISGHATLYWYQQILGQGPKLLIQFQNNGVVDDSQLPKDRFSAERLKGVDSTLKIQPAKLEDSAVYLCASSSPGSLSYEQYFGPGTRLTVT.

V usage is TRBV5-4 and J usage is TRBJ1-2; 10 bases are a match to TRBD1. The CDR3 sequence is 15 residues long. Germline V CDR1 and CDR2: SGHNT, YYREEE (reference sequence). Trimming cost V 3 bases and J 5 bases; bases outside gene matches: 7. The CDR3 DNA follows: TGTGCCAGCAGCTACCGGGACAGGGGCTCTTATGGCTACACCTTC. Protein product: CASSYRDRGSYGYTF.

The chain recombines TRBV27 with TRBJ2-3; 7 nucleotides agree with TRBD2. V dropped 4 bases and J dropped 0; count of bases not matched to a gene: 4. The germline V gene has CDR1 MNHEY and CDR2 SMNVEV (reference sequence). The CDR3 runs to 15 residues. CDR3 coding DNA: TGTGCCAGCAGTTCCTGGGGACTAAGCACAGATACGCAGTATTTT. Its protein is CASSSWGLSTDTQYF.

The chain has TRBV7-9 and TRBJ2-2; 7 nucleotides agree with TRBD2. Germline trimming cut 5 bases from V and 6 bases from J; bases unmatched to any gene: 9. This CDR3 is 15 amino acids long. Per the germline V gene, CDR1 is SEHNR and CDR2 is FQNEAQ (reference sequence). CDR3 DNA: TGTGCCAGCAGCGTACGACTAGCAGGAGCCGGGGAGCTGTTTTTT. Translating it yields CASSVRLAGAGELFF.

This chain connects TRBV6-5 to TRBJ1-2; D perhaps matches TRBD1 (6 bases). The CDR3 runs 13 residues. V was pared by 6 bases and J by 1 base, with 9 bases between. The germline gives CDR1 MNHEY, CDR2 SVGAGI. CDR3 DNA: TGTGCCAGCAGGGGGGGCAATAACTATGGCTACACCTTC. Its protein product is CASRGGNNYGYTF.

This clone was observed once. The chain is built from TRBV9 and TRBJ1-4, with TRBD1 matching 9 bases. The CDR3 extends over 14 amino acids. Per the germline V gene, CDR1 is SGDLS and CDR2 is YYNGEE. J was trimmed by 8 bases and V by 4 bases; bases with no gene match: 6. CDR3 sequence: CASSPGQGGEKLFF. The CDR3 nucleotides read TGTGCCAGCAGCCCGGGACAGGGTGGCGAAAAACTGTTTTTT.

The chain combines TRBV11-2 with TRBJ2-7; TRBD2 matches at 13 bases. The ends lost 1 base at V and 7 bases at J; junction bases unmatched: 10. This CDR3 has 17 residues. Germline CDR1 and CDR2: SGHAT and FQNNGV. CDR3 region: CASSLGVLAGGGEEQYF. The CDR3 DNA reads as TGTGCCAGCAGCTTAGGGGTACTAGCGGGAGGGGGAGAGGAGCAGTACTTC. Looking up the rest from reference TRBV11-2 and TRBJ2-7 gives the full variable domain: EAGVAQSPRYKIIEKRQSVAFWCNPISGHATLYWYQQILGQGPKLLIQFQNNGVVDDSQLPKDRFSAERLKGVDSTLKIQPAKLEDSAVYLCASSLGVLAGGGEEQYFGPGTRLTVT.

DNA of the CDR3: TGTGCCAGCAGGAAACTAGCGGTGCGAACCTACGAGCAGTACTTC. Protein product: CASRKLAVRTYEQYF. The chain uses TRBV28 and TRBJ2-7; the match to TRBD2 covers 8 bases. Germline CDR1 is MDHEN and CDR2 is SYDVKM. CDR3 length equals 15 residues. Trimming cost V 6 bases and J 2 bases; bases outside gene matches: 9.